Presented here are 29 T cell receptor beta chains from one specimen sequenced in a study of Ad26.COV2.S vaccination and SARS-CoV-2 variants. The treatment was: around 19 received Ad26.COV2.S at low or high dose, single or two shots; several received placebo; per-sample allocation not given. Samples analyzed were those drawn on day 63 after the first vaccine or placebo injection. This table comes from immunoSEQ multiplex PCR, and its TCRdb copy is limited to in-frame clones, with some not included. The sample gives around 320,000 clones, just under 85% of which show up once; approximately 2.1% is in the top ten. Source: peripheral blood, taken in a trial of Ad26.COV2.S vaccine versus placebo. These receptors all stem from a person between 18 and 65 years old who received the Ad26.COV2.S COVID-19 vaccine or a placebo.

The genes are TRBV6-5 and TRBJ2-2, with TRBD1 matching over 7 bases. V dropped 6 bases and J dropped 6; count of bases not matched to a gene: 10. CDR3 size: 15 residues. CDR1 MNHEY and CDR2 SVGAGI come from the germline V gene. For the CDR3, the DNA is TGTGCCAGCAGAGAGCAGGGGGTATGGCCCGGGGAGCTGTTTTTT. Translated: CASREQGVWPGELFF.

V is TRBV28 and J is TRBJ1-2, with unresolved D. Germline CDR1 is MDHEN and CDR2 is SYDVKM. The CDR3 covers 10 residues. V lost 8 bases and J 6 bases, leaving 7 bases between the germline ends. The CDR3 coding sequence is TGTGCCAGCGGGTGGGATGGCTACACCTTC. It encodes CASGWDGYTF.

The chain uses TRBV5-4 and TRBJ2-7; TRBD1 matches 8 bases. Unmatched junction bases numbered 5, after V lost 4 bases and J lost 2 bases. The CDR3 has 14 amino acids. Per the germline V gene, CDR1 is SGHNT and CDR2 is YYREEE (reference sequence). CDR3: CASSVSTGAYEQYF. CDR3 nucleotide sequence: TGTGCCAGCAGCGTATCGACAGGGGCCTACGAGCAGTACTTC.

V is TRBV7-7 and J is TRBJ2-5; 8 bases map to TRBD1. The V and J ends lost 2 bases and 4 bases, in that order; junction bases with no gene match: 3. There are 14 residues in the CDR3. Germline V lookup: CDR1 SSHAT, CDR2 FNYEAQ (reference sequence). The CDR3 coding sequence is TGTGCCAGCAGCTTAAACGACAGGGGAGAGACCCAGTACTTC. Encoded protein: CASSLNDRGETQYF.

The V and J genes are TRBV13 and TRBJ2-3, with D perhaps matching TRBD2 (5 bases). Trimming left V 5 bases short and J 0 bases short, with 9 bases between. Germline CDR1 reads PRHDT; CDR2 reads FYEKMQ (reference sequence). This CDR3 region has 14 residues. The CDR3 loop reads CASSRTVSTDTQYF. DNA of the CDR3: TGTGCCAGCAGCCGGACTGTTAGCACAGATACGCAGTATTTT.

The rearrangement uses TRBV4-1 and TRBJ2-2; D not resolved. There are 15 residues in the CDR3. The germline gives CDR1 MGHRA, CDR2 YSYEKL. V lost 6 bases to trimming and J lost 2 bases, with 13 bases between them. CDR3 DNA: TGCGCCAGCAGGGGGTGGGTTGGAAACACCGGGGAGCTGTTTTTT. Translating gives CASRGWVGNTGELFF.

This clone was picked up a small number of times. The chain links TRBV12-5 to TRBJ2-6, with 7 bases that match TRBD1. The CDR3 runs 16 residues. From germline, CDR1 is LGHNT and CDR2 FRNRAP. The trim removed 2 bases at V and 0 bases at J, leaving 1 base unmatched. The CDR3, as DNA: TGTGCTAGTGGTTTGTCAGGGGGCTCTGGGGCCAACGTCCTGACTTTC. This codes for CASGLSGGSGANVLTF.

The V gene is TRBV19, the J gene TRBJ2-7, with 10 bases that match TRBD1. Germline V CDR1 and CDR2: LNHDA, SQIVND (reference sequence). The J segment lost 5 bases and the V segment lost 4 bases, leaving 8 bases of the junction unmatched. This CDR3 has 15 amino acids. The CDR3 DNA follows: TGTGCCAGTAGTACCCCCGGGACAGGGGTCCACGAGCAGTACTTC. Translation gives CASSTPGTGVHEQYF.

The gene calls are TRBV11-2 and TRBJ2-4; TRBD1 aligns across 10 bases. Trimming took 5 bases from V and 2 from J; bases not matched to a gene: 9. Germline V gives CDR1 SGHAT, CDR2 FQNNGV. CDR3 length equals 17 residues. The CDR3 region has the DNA TGTGCCAGCAGCGACTGGGACAGGGGTGATACCAAAAACATTCAGTACTTC. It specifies CASSDWDRGDTKNIQYF.

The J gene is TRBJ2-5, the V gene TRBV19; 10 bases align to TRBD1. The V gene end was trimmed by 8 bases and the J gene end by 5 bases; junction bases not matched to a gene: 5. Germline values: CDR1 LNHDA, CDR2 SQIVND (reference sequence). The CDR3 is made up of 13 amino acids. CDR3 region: CASGTGDLETQYF. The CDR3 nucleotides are TGTGCCAGTGGGACAGGGGATTTGGAGACCCAGTACTTC.

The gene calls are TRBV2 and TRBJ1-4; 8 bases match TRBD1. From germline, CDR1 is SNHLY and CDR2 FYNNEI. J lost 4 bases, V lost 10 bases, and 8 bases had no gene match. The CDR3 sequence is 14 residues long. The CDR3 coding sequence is TGTGCCACGGTTAGGACAGGGAGTAATGAAAAACTGTTTTTT. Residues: CATVRTGSNEKLFF. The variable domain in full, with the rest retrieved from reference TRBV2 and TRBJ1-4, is EPEVTQTPSHQVTQMGQEVILRCVPISNHLYFYWYRQILGQKVEFLVSFYNNEISEKSEIFDDQFSVERPDGSNFTLKIRSTKLEDSAMYFCATVRTGSNEKLFFGSGTQLSVL.

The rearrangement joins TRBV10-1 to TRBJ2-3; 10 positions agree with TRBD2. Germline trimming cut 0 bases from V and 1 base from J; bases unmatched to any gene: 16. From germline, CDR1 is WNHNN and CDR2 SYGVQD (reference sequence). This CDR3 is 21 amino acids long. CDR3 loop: CASSESVSGGTRVRRTDTQYF. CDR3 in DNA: TGCGCCAGCAGTGAGTCGGTTAGCGGGGGGACCAGAGTAAGGCGCACAGATACGCAGTATTTT.

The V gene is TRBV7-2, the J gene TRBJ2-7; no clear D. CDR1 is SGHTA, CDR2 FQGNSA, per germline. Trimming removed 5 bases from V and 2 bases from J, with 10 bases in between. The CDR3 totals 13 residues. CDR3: CASSLKSPYEQYF. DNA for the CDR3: TGTGCCAGCAGCCTTAAAAGCCCCTACGAGCAGTACTTC.

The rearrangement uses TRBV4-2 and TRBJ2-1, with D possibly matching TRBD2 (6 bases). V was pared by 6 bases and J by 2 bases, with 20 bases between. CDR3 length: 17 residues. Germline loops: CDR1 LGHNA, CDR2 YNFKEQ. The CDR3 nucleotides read TGTGCCAGCAGTCATACCGGCGGGGATTTAACCTACAATGAGCAGTTCTTC. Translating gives CASSHTGGDLTYNEQFF.

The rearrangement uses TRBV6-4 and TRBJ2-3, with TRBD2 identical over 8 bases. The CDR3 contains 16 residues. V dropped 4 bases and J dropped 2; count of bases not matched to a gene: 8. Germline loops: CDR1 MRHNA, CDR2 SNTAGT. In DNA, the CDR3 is TGTGCCAGCAGTGTTACCAGCGGGGGCCCCACAGATACGCAGTATTTT. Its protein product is CASSVTSGGPTDTQYF.

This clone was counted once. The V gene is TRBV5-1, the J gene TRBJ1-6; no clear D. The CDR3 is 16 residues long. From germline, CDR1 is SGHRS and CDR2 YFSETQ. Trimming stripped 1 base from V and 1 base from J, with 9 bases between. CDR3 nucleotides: TGCGCCAGCAGCTTGCGGTTGGTATCCTATAATTCACCCCTCCACTTT. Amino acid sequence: CASSLRLVSYNSPLHF.

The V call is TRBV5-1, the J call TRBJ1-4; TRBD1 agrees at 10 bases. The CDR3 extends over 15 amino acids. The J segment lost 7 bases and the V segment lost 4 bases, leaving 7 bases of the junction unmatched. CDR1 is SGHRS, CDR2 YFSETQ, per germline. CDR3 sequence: CASSPGDRGTEKLFF. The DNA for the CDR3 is TGCGCCAGCAGCCCTGGGGACAGGGGAACTGAAAAACTGTTTTTT.

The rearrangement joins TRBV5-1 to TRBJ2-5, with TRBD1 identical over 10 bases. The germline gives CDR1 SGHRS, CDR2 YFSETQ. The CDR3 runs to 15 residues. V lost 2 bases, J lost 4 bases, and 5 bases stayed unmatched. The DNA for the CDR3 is TGCGCCAGCAGCTTAATGACAGGGGGCGCAGAGACCCAGTACTTC. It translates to CASSLMTGGAETQYF.

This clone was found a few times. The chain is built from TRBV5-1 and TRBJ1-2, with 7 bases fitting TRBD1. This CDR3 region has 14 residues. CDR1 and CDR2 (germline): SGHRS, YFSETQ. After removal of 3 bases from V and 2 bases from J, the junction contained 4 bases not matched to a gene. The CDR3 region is CASSWDRENYGYTF. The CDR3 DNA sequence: TGCGCCAGCAGCTGGGACAGAGAGAACTATGGCTACACCTTC.

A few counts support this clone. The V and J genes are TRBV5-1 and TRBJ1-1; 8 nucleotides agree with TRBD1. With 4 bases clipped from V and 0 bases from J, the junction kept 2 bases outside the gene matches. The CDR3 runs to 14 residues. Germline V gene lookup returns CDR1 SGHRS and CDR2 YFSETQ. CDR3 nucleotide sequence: TGCGCCAGCAGCGTACAGGGGGTGAACACTGAAGCTTTCTTT. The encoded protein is CASSVQGVNTEAFF.

CDR3 sequence: CASSFGLAGGVGTDTQYF. The CDR3 nucleotides are TGTGCCAGCAGCTTCGGACTAGCGGGGGGAGTAGGCACAGATACGCAGTATTTT. This sequence joins TRBV11-3 and TRBJ2-3; 14 positions agree with TRBD2. J was trimmed by 1 base and V by 3 bases; bases with no gene match: 6. The CDR3 totals 18 residues. CDR1 is SGHNT and CDR2 is YENEEA in the germline V gene.

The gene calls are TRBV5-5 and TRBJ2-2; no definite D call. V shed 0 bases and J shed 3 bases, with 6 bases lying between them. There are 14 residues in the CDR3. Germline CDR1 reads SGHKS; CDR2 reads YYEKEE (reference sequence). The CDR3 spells CASSLGLYTGELFF. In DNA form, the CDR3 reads TGTGCCAGCAGCTTGGGACTTTACACCGGGGAGCTGTTTTTT.

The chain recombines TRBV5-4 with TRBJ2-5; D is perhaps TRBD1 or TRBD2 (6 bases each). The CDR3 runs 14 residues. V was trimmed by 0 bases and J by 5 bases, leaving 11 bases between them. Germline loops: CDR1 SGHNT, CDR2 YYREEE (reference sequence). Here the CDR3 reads CASSLEGGWETQYF. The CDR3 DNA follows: TGTGCCAGCAGCTTGGAGGGGGGCTGGGAGACCCAGTACTTC.

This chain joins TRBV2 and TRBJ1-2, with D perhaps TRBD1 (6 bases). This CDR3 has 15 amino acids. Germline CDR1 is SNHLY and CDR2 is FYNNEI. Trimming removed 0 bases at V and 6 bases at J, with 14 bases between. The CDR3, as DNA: TGTGCCAGCAGTGAAGCGCAAGGGGGGGCGCATGGCTACACCTTC. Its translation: CASSEAQGGAHGYTF.

The CDR3 DNA follows: TGTGCCAGCAGTTACTCGCCCGTCACAGGGGACACTGAAGCTTTCTTT. Encoded protein: CASSYSPVTGDTEAFF. The chain combines TRBV2 with TRBJ1-1; 7 positions agree with TRBD1. CDR3 length: 16 amino acids. CDR1 is SNHLY, CDR2 FYNNEI, per germline. V lost 5 bases, J lost 3 bases, and 12 bases stayed unmatched.

CDR3 nucleotide sequence: TGTGCCAGCAGTTCCCGGGACACCCCACGATCTGGCTACACCTTC. Its protein product is CASSSRDTPRSGYTF. This chain links TRBV3-1 (or the pseudogene TRBV3-2) with TRBJ1-2, with TRBD1 as a possible D gene (6 bases). Germline V lookup: CDR1 LGHDT, CDR2 YNNKEL (reference sequence). This CDR3 spans 15 amino acids. V was trimmed by 6 bases and J by 7 bases, leaving 21 bases between them.

CDR3 in DNA: TGTGCCAGCAGCAGCGGCTATAGCAATCAGCCCCAGCATTTT. Amino acids: CASSSGYSNQPQHF. V is TRBV27 and J is TRBJ1-5, with D unresolved. Trimming stripped 6 bases from V and 0 bases from J, with 9 bases between. This CDR3 is built from 14 residues. CDR1 is MNHEY, CDR2 SMNVEV, per germline (reference sequence).

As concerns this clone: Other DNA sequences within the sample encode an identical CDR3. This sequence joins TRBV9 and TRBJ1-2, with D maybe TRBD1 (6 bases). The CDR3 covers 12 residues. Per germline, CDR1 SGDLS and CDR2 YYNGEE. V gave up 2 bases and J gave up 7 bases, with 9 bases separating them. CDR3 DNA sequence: TGTGCCAGCAGCGTCAGGGGACGTGGCTACACCTTC. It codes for CASSVRGRGYTF.

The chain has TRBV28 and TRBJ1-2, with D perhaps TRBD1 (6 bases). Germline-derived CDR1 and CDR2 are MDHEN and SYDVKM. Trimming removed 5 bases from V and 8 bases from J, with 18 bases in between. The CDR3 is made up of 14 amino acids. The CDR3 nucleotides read TGTGCCAGCAGTCCACCGGAGGGGGGGCAAGGCTACACCTTC. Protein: CASSPPEGGQGYTF.